Below, 5 T cell receptor beta chains from the same sample are listed, as sequenced in a study of OX40 agonist ivuxolimab in advanced cancers. Data came from immunoSEQ multiplex PCR; TCRdb stores just in-frame clones and leaves some out. The table shows 60,000 to 100,000 clones, with 84% occurring only once. The source material was CD4+ or CD8+ T cells sorted from blood, sampled in a trial of the OX40 agonist ivuxolimab. The source is an adult with an advanced solid tumor such as melanoma, head and neck, liver or kidney cancer.

This rearrangement joins TRBV7-2 to TRBJ2-7; 11 nucleotides match TRBD1. The CDR3 length is 16 residues. Germline V gene data show CDR1 as SGHTA and CDR2 as FQGNSA. Trimming took 5 bases from V and 4 from J; bases not matched to a gene: 10. The CDR3 region is CASSLRTGGAGYEQYF. For the CDR3, the DNA is TGTGCCAGCAGCCTTAGGACAGGGGGCGCAGGATACGAGCAGTACTTC.

The chain recombines TRBV2 with TRBJ2-7; a possible D gene is TRBD2 (6 bases). Per the germline V gene, CDR1 is SNHLY and CDR2 is FYNNEI. The CDR3 consists of 14 residues. V dropped 4 bases and J dropped 0 bases, with 10 bases sitting between them. The CDR3 nucleotides are TGTGCCAGCAGTGTGGGACTTGACTCCTACGAGCAGTACTTC. This translates into CASSVGLDSYEQYF.

The V gene is TRBV30, the J gene TRBJ1-1; perhaps TRBD1 as D (6 bases). V was pared by 1 base and J by 4 bases, with 16 bases between. The CDR3 sequence is 15 residues long. Germline V gene lookup returns CDR1 GTSNPN and CDR2 SVGIG (reference sequence). CDR3 DNA sequence: TGTGCCTGGAGTGGTCAGGGTATAGGGGGCACTGAAGCTTTCTTT. Translated, it gives CAWSGQGIGGTEAFF.

J is TRBJ2-7 and V is TRBV28; TRBD1 agrees at 11 bases. The V gene end was trimmed by 8 bases and the J gene end by 0 bases; junction bases not matched to a gene: 9. This CDR3 region has 16 residues. Germline loops: CDR1 MDHEN, CDR2 SYDVKM. Here the CDR3 reads CASGLSGTGGSYEQYF. CDR3 DNA sequence: TGTGCCAGCGGACTTTCCGGGACAGGGGGCTCCTACGAGCAGTACTTC.

This chain connects TRBV5-1 to TRBJ2-2, with a weak D call TRBD1 (5 bases). V lost 0 bases and J lost 8, with 14 bases in between. The CDR3 has 15 amino acids. Germline loops: CDR1 SGHRS, CDR2 YFSETQ. The CDR3 DNA follows: TGCGCCAGCAGCTTGGCCCCAGGGTCGGGTGGGGAGCTGTTTTTT. Translating it yields CASSLAPGSGGELFF.